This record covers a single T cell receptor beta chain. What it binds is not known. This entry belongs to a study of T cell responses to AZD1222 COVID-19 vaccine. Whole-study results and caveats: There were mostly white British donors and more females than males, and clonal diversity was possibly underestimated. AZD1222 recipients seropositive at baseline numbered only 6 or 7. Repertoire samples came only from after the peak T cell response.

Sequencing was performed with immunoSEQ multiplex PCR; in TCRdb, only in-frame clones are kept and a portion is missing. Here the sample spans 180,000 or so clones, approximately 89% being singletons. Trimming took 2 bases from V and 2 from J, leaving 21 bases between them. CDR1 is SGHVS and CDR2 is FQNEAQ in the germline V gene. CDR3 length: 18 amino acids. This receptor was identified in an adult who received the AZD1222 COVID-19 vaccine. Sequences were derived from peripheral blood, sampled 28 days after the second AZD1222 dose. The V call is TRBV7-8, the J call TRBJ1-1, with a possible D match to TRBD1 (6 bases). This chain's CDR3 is CASSLTNRVNRLNTEAFF. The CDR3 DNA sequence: TGTGCCAGCAGCTTAACGAACAGGGTAAATAGGTTAAACACTGAAGCTTTCTTT.